The sequence of this TCR beta chain was determined in a study of blood T cells in healthy people across ages. Losses at the gene ends were 1 base for V and 4 bases for J; bases not matched to a gene: 4. The CDR3 runs to 14 residues. CDR1 is SQVTM, CDR2 ANQGSEA, per germline. Through a sample-barcoded 5' primer and a J-beta primer mix, a second PCR was run for roughly 6 to 12 cycles. The template-switch adaptor, which had 12 random nucleotides, put a tag on each cDNA molecule. TCRdb reanalysed the 5' RACE reads using MiXCR and keeps one entry per CDR3 protein. Among about 1,400,000 distinct CDR3 sequences listed, approximately 60% were seen once. Individuals who donated were healthy Caucasians from Russia aged roughly 6 to 100.

This TCR was recovered from a man between 18 and 29 years old in good health. This sequence joins TRBV29-1 and TRBJ2-1; 7 bases map to TRBD1. Sequencing was done on a sample of blood. CDR3 in DNA: TGCAGCGTTGAAGGACAGGGAGATTACAATGAGCAGTTCTTC. It encodes CSVEGQGDYNEQFF.